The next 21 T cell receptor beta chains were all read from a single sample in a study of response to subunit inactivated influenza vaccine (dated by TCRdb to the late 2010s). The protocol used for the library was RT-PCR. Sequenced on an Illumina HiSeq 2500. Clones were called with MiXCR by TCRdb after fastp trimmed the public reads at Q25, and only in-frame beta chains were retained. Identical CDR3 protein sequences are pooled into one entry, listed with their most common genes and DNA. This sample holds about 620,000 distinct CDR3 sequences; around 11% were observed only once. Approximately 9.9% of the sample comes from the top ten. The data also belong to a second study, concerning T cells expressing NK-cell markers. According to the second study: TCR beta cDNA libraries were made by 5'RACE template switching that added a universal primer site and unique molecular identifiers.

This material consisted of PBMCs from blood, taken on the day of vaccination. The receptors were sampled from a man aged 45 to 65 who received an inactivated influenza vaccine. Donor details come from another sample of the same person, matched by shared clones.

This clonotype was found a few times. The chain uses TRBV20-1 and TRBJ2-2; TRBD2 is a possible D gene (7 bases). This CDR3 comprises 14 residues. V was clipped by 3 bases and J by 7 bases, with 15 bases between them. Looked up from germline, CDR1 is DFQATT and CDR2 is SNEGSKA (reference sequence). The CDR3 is CSAREGGAFGELFF. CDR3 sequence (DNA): TGCAGTGCTAGGGAGGGGGGGGCCTTCGGGGAGCTGTTTTTT.

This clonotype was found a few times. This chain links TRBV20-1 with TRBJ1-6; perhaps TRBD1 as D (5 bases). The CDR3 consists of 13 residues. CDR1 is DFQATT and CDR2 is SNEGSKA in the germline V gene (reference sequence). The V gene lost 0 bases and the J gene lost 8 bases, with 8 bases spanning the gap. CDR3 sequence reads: CSARDRGDSPLHF. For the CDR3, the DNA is TGCAGTGCTAGAGATCGAGGGGATTCACCCCTCCACTTT.

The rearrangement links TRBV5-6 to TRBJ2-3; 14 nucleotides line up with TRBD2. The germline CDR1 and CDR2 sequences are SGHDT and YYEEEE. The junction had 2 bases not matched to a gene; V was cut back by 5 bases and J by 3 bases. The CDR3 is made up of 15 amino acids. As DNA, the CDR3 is TGTGCCAGCAGGGGACTAGCGGGAGCGACAGATACGCAGTATTTT. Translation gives CASRGLAGATDTQYF.

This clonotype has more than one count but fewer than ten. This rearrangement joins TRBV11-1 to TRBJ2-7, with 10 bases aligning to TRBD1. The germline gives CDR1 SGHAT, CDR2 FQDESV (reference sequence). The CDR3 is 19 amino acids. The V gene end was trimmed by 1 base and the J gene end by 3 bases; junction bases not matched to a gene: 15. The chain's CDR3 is CASSLEFGQGRDRGYEQYF. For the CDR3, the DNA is TGTGCCAGCAGCTTAGAGTTCGGCCAAGGTCGGGACAGGGGCTACGAGCAGTACTTC.

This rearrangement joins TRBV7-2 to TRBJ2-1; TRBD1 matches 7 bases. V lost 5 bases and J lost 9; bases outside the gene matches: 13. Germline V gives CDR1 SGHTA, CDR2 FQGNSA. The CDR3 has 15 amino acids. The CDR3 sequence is CASSPDRALASEQFF. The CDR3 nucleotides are TGTGCCAGCAGCCCCGACAGGGCCTTAGCGAGTGAGCAGTTCTTC.

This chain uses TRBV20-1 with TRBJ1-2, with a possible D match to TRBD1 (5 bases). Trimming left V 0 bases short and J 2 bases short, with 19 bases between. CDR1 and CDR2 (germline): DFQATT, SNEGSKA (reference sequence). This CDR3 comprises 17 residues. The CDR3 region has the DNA TGCAGTGCTAGAGACCACAGGATTTCCTCCTACAACTATGGCTACACCTTC. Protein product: CSARDHRISSYNYGYTF.

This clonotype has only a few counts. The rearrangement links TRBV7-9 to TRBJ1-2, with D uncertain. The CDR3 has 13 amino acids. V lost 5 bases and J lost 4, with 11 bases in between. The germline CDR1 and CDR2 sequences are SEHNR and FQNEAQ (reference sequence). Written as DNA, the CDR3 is TGTGCCAGCAGCCTAACCGCCGCCTATGGCTACACCTTC. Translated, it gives CASSLTAAYGYTF.

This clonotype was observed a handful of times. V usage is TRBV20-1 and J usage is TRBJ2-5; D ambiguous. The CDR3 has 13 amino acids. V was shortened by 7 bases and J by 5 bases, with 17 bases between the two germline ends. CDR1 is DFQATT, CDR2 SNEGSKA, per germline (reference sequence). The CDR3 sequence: CSVQLPRGETQYF. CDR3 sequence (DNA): TGCAGTGTTCAATTACCCCGTGGGGAGACCCAGTACTTC.

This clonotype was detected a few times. CDR3: CASSSLGTSGGWLETQYF. In DNA form, the CDR3 reads TGTGCCAGCAGTTCCCTAGGGACTAGCGGGGGTTGGTTAGAGACCCAGTACTTC. This sequence joins TRBV7-6 and TRBJ2-5; the match to TRBD2 covers 14 bases. The CDR3 consists of 18 residues. V was clipped by 6 bases and J by 4 bases; unmatched bases: 13. CDR1 SGHVS and CDR2 FNYEAQ come from the germline V gene.

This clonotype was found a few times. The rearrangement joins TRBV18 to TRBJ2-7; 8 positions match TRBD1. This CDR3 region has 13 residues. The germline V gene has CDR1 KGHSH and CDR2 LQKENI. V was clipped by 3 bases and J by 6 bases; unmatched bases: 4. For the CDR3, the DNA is TGTGCCAGCTCACCGGGACAGGTGGCCGAGCAGTACTTC. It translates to CASSPGQVAEQYF. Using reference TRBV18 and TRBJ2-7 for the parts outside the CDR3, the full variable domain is NAGVMQNPRHLVRRRGQEARLRCSPMKGHSHVYWYRQLPEEGLKFMVYLQKENIIDESGMPKERFSAEFPKEGPSILRIQQVVRGDSAAYFCASSPGQVAEQYFGPGTRLTVT.

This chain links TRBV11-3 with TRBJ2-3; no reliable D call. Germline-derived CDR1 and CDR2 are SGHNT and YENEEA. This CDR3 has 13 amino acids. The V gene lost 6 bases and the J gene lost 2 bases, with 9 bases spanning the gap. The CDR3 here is CASSRDTTDTQYF. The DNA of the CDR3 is TGTGCCAGCAGTCGCGACACCACAGATACGCAGTATTTT. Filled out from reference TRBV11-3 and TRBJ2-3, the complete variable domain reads EAGVVQSPRYKIIEKKQPVAFWCNPISGHNTLYWYLQNLGQGPELLIRYENEEAVDDSQLPKDRFSAERLKGVDSTLKIQPAELGDSAVYLCASSRDTTDTQYFGPGTRLTVL.

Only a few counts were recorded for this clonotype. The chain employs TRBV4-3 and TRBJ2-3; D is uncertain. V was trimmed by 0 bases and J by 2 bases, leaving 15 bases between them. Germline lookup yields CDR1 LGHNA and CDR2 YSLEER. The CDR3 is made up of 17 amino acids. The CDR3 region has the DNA TGCGCCAGCAGCCAAGATGTCGACGTCCCCGTCACAGATACGCAGTATTTT. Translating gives CASSQDVDVPVTDTQYF.

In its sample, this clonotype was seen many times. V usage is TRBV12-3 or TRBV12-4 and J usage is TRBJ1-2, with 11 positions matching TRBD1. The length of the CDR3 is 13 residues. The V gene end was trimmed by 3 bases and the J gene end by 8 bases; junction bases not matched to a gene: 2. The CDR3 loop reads CASSLGTGGGYTF. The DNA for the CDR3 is TGTGCCAGCAGTTTGGGGACAGGGGGGGGCTACACCTTC.

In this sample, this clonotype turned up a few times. CDR3 sequence reads: CSALAGGSGELFF. CDR3 in DNA: TGCAGTGCTCTAGCGGGAGGGAGCGGGGAGCTGTTTTTT. The chain carries TRBV20-1 and TRBJ2-2; 12 bases align to TRBD2. The CDR3 length is 13 residues. Trimming at V came to 5 bases and at J to 7 bases, leaving 2 bases not matched to a gene. Germline loops: CDR1 DFQATT, CDR2 SNEGSKA (reference sequence).

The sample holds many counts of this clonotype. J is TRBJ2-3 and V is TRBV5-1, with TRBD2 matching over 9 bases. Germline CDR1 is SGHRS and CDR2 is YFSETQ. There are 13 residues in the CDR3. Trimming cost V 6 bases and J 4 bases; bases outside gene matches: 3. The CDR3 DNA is TGCGCCAGCACTAGCGGGGCTGCAGATACGCAGTATTTT. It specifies CASTSGAADTQYF.

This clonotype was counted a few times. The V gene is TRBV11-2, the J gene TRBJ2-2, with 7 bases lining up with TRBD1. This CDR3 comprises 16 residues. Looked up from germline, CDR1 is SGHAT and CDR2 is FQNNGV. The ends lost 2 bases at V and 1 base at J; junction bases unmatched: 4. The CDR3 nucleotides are TGTGCCAGCAGCTTATCAAGGACAGGGAACACCGGGGAGCTGTTTTTT. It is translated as CASSLSRTGNTGELFF.

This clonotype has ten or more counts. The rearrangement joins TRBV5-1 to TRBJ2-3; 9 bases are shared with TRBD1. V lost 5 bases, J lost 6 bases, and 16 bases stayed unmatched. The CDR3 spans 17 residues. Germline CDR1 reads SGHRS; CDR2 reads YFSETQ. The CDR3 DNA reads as TGCGCCAGCAGTCGGGGTCGGGACAGGGTATCCTCCGATACGCAGTATTTT. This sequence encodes CASSRGRDRVSSDTQYF.

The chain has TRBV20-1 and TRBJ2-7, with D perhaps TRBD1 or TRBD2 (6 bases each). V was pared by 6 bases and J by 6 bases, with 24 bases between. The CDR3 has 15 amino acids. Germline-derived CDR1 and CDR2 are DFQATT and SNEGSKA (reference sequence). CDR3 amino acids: CSARPSGAPHGEQYF. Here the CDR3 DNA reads TGCAGTGCCCGGCCCTCGGGGGCCCCCCACGGCGAGCAGTACTTC.

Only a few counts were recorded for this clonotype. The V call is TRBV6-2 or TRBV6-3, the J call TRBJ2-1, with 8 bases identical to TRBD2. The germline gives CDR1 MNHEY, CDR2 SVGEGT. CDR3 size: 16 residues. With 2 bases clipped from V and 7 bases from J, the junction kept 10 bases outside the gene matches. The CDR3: CASSYDPSGLLNEQFF. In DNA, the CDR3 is TGTGCCAGCAGTTACGATCCTAGCGGGCTCTTGAATGAGCAGTTCTTC.

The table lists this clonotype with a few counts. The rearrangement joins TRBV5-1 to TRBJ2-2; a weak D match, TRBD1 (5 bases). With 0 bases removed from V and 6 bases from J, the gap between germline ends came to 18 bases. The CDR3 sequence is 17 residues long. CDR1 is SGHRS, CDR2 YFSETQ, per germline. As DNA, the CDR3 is TGCGCCAGCAGCTTGGGTTATACAGGCGGTAATGCCGGGGAGCTGTTTTTT. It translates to CASSLGYTGGNAGELFF.

The CDR3 loop reads CASSHKFIYGYTF. Here the CDR3 DNA reads TGTGCCAGCAGCCACAAATTCATCTATGGCTACACCTTC. The J gene is TRBJ1-2, the V gene TRBV3-1; D is uncertain. Deletions cut 3 bases from V and 4 bases from J, with 9 bases between. The CDR3 loop spans 13 amino acids. Germline CDR1 is LGHDT and CDR2 is YNNKEL (reference sequence).